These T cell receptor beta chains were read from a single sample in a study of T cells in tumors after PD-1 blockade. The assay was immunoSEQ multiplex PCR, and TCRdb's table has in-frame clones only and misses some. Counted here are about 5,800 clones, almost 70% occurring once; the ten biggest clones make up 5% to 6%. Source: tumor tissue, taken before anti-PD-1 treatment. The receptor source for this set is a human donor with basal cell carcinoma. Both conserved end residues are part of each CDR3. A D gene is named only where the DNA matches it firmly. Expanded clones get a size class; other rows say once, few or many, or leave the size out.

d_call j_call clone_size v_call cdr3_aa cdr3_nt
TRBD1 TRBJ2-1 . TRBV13 CASSLIGTGDNRAYNEQFF TGTGCCAGCAGCTTGATAGGGACAGGGGATAATAGGGCCTACAATGAGCAGTTCTTC
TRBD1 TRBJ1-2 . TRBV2 CASTSDRAGVYGYTF TGTGCCAGCACCTCGGACAGGGCAGGTGTCTATGGCTACACCTTC
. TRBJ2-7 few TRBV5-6 CASSRDRSNYEQYF TGTGCCAGCAGCCGTGACAGGAGTAACTACGAGCAGTACTTC
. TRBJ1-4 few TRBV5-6 CASSLGNEKLFF TGTGCCAGCAGCCTAGGGAATGAAAAACTGTTTTTT
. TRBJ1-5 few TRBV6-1 CASSELRKSWGGSSQPQHF TGTGCCAGCAGTGAATTGCGCAAGTCTTGGGGGGGTTCCTCTCAGCCCCAGCATTTT
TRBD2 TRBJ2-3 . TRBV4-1 CASSPSGGAGNTQYF TGCGCCAGCAGCCCTAGCGGGGGGGCCGGTAATACGCAGTATTTT
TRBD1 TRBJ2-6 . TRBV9 CASSMRTGESSGANVLTF TGTGCCAGCAGCATGAGGACAGGGGAAAGCTCTGGGGCCAACGTCCTGACTTTC
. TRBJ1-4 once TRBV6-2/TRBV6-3 CASSYGGVGEKLFF TGTGCCAGCAGTTATGGGGGGGTAGGCGAAAAACTGTTTTTT
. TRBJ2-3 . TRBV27 CASSLNPVAPDTQYF TGTGCCAGCAGTTTAAACCCCGTAGCGCCAGATACGCAGTATTTT
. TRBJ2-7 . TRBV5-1 CASSLDGGNYEQYF TGCGCCAGCAGCTTGGATGGCGGTAACTACGAGCAGTACTTC
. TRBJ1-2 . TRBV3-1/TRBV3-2 CASSQDRAGYGYTF TGTGCCAGCAGCCAAGACAGGGCAGGTTATGGCTACACCTTC
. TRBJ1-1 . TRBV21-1 CASRGTGDMNTEAFF TGTGCCAGCAGAGGGACAGGTGACATGAACACTGAAGCTTTCTTT
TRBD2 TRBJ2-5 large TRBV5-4 CASSLRTSGGETQYF TGTGCCAGCAGCTTACGGACTAGCGGGGGGGAGACCCAGTACTTC
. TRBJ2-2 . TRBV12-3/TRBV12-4 CASSLAGTGELFF TGTGCCAGCAGTTTGGCCGGCACCGGGGAGCTGTTTTTT
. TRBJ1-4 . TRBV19 CASSMSPTEKKLFF TGTGCCAGTAGTATGTCTCCGACGGAGAAAAAACTGTTTTTT
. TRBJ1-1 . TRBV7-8 CASSGHRLTEAFF TGTGCCAGCAGCGGGCACAGACTCACTGAAGCTTTCTTT
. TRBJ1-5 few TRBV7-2 CASSLGQGLNQPQHF TGTGCCAGCAGCTTAGGCCAGGGACTCAATCAGCCCCAGCATTTT
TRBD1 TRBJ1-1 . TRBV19 CVSSATGGYTEAFF TGTGTCAGTAGTGCGACAGGGGGCTACACTGAAGCTTTCTTT
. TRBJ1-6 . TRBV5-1 CASSEGGVNSPLHF TGCGCCAGCAGCGAGGGGGGCGTGAATTCACCCCTCCACTTT
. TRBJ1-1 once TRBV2 CASTHLGRGSGNTEAFF TGTGCCAGCACCCATTTAGGAAGGGGTTCGGGGAACACTGAAGCTTTCTTT
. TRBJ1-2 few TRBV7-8 CASSLNPGGPNYGYTF TGTGCCAGCAGTCTGAACCCCGGGGGACCTAACTATGGCTACACCTTC
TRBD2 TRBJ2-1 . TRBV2 CASSVSGTSGWDLSNEQFF TGTGCCAGCAGTGTTTCTGGGACTAGCGGGTGGGACTTGAGCAATGAGCAGTTCTTC
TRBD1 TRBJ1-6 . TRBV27 CASSSNGQGAMNSPLHF TGTGCCAGCAGTTCAAACGGACAGGGGGCCATGAATTCACCCCTCCACTTT
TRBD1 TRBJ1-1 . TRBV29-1 CSTRQGMNTEAFF TGCAGCACCCGACAGGGCATGAACACTGAAGCTTTCTTT
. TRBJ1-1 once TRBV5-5 CASSWTQQAGTTEAFF TGTGCCAGCAGCTGGACCCAACAGGCCGGAACCACTGAAGCTTTCTTT
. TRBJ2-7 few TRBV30 CAWSVGGYEQYF TGTGCCTGGAGTGTAGGCGGCTACGAGCAGTACTTC
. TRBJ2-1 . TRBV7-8 CASSLPGGEQFF TGTGCCAGCAGCTTGCCTGGAGGTGAGCAGTTCTTC
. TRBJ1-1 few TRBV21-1 CASSKDLTEAFF TGTGCCAGCAGCAAAGATCTCACTGAAGCTTTCTTT
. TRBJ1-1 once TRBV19 CASSILRPPNTEAFF TGTGCCAGTAGTATCTTAAGGCCCCCGAACACTGAAGCTTTCTTT
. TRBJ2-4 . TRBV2 CASSEALRNIQYF TGTGCCAGCAGTGAAGCGCTTCGAAACATTCAGTACTTC
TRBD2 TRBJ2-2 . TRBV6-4 CASSDSSGFTGELFF TGTGCCAGCAGTGATTCTAGCGGCTTCACCGGGGAGCTGTTTTTT
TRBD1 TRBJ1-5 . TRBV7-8 CASSLGQGNQPQHF TGTGCCAGCAGCCTCGGACAGGGAAATCAGCCCCAGCATTTT